One and the same sample provided the 8 T cell receptor beta chains below, sequenced in a study of blood T cell repertoires in COVID-19. Repertoires were generated with immunoSEQ multiplex PCR, while TCRdb's copy carries only in-frame clones and drops some. This table has about 220,000 clones, roughly 85% appearing once. The source material was peripheral blood. Every receptor here comes from a woman between 65 and 79 years old with COVID-19, enrolled during active disease.

The rearrangement uses TRBV9 and TRBJ1-3; 9 bases are shared with TRBD1. This CDR3 is built from 18 residues. In germline, CDR1 is SGDLS, CDR2 YYNGEE. With V trimmed by 0 bases and J by 0 bases, 7 bases remained unmatched. This CDR3 is CASSVGRDREGSGNTIYF. The CDR3 nucleotides are TGTGCCAGCAGCGTAGGTAGGGACAGGGAGGGCTCTGGAAACACCATATATTTT. Supplemented by reference TRBV9 and TRBJ1-3, the full variable domain reads DSGVTQTPKHLITATGQRVTLRCSPRSGDLSVYWYQQSLDQGLQFLIQYYNGEERAKGNILERFSAQQFPDLHSELNLSSLELGDSALYFCASSVGRDREGSGNTIYFGEGSWLTVV.

The rearrangement links TRBV11-1 to TRBJ1-3; 8 bases are a match to TRBD1. Germline CDR1 reads SGHAT; CDR2 reads FQDESV (reference sequence). The CDR3 spans 16 residues. The V and J ends lost 5 bases and 4 bases, in that order; junction bases with no gene match: 10. CDR3 sequence (DNA): TGTGCCAGCAGCCTGCAGGACAGGGCATCCGGAAACACCATATATTTT. Amino acids: CASSLQDRASGNTIYF. The full variable domain, completed using reference TRBV11-1 and TRBJ1-3, is EAEVAQSPRYKITEKSQAVAFWCDPISGHATLYWYRQILGQGPELLVQFQDESVVDDSQLPKDRFSAERLKGVDSTLKIQPAELGDSAMYLCASSLQDRASGNTIYFGEGSWLTVV.

The chain uses TRBV18 and TRBJ2-1; 7 positions match TRBD1. Germline assignment: CDR1 KGHSH and CDR2 LQKENI. J was trimmed by 9 bases and V by 2 bases; bases with no gene match: 10. The CDR3 has 15 residues. For the CDR3, the DNA is TGTGCCAGCTCACCAGGACAGGCTTTGATTGGTGAGCAGTTCTTC. It codes for CASSPGQALIGEQFF.

The chain combines TRBV9 with TRBJ1-4; D unclear. Trimming took 3 bases from V and 8 from J, leaving 11 bases between them. This CDR3 spans 13 amino acids. The V gene's germline CDR1 is SGDLS and CDR2 YYNGEE. The CDR3 protein is CASSARDGEKLFF. Here the CDR3 DNA reads TGTGCCAGCAGCGCCCGGGATGGGGAAAAACTGTTTTTT.

The chain uses TRBV11-2 and TRBJ2-5; D perhaps matches TRBD1 (5 bases). V shed 2 bases and J shed 3 bases, with 10 bases lying between them. CDR1 is SGHAT, CDR2 FQNNGV, per germline. CDR3 length: 14 amino acids. In DNA form, the CDR3 reads TGTGCCAGCAGCTTACTCGGCAGGGAAGAGACCCAGTACTTC. This encodes CASSLLGREETQYF.

This chain uses TRBV29-1 with TRBJ2-2, with D hard to call. Per germline, CDR1 SQVTM and CDR2 ANQGSEA. The CDR3 spans 14 residues. The germline V and J ends were trimmed by 3 bases and 0 bases, with 8 bases remaining between them. The CDR3 nucleotides read TGCAGCGTTGAGGCCACGACGAACACCGGGGAGCTGTTTTTT. It codes for CSVEATTNTGELFF.

This clone was observed a single time. The chain combines TRBV27 with TRBJ2-7, with TRBD2 matching over 9 bases. The germline CDR1 and CDR2 sequences are MNHEY and SMNVEV (reference sequence). This CDR3 region has 17 residues. The junction had 14 bases not matched to a gene; V was cut back by 5 bases and J by 3 bases. CDR3 residues: CASSDQVRLAAGYEQYF. The CDR3 bases are TGTGCCAGCAGTGACCAAGTGAGACTAGCGGCGGGCTACGAGCAGTACTTC.

Note on this clone: Compared with germline, one end of the junction differs, possibly owing to a read error. The chain links TRBV5-5 to TRBJ2-5, with D perhaps TRBD2 (5 bases). This CDR3 region has 13 residues. The germline CDR1 and CDR2 sequences are SGHKS and YYEKEE (reference sequence). The CDR3 sequence is CASRDRFVEPGNF. CDR3 sequence (DNA): TGTGCCAGCCGCGATCGGTTCGTGGAGCCCGGGAACTTC.